This T cell receptor (beta chain) was observed in a study of CD8 T cells in ankylosing spondylitis. General observations from the study: Prior literature has documented some motif variants in synovial fluid and blood from reactive arthritis. Within peripheral blood, clones linked to disease were CD8+ and relatively rare. What appeared characteristic of ankylosing spondylitis blood was a TCR beta motif of fewer than ten highly homologous variants.

Libraries for TCR beta were made by quantitative 5'-RACE with molecular barcodes. Each CDR3 protein is one row after TCRdb ran MiXCR on the 5' RACE reads. The sample yields some 400,000 distinct CDR3 sequences, approximately 20% seen once. The V gene's germline CDR1 is DFQATT and CDR2 SNEGSKA (reference sequence). Trimming removed 3 bases from V and 2 bases from J; junction bases left unmatched: 7. The CDR3 runs 15 residues. This clonotype turned up a few times. The antigen remains unidentified. The chain couples TRBV20-1 to TRBJ2-3; 8 bases are a match to TRBD2. The specimen was blood, either unsorted or a sorted T cell fraction (not recorded which). The source of this sequence is a male donor with ankylosing spondylitis. The CDR3 sequence: CSASPTSGPTDTQYF. In DNA, the CDR3 is TGCAGTGCTAGTCCCACTAGCGGACCCACAGATACGCAGTATTTT.